A selection of T cell receptor beta chains follows, all from one sample in a study of blood T cell repertoires in COVID-19. The method was immunoSEQ multiplex PCR; TCRdb's version includes in-frame clones alone and lacks a portion of them. The profile shows roughly 190,000 clones, roughly 80% of them singletons. Sequencing was carried out using peripheral blood. These receptors were obtained from a woman aged 40 to 55 with acute or convalescent COVID-19. Both conserved end residues are part of each CDR3. Fields, in order: V gene, J gene, CDR3 protein.

V: TRBV12-3/TRBV12-4
J: TRBJ1-4
CDR3: CASTDTVTKLFF

V: TRBV6-5
J: TRBJ2-1
CDR3: CASRFLAGGYNEQFF

V: TRBV10-3
J: TRBJ2-7
CDR3: CAISEVAGSYEQYF

V: TRBV12-3/TRBV12-4
J: TRBJ1-2
CDR3: CASSFEGNYGYTF

V: TRBV12-3/TRBV12-4
J: TRBJ2-3
CDR3: CASCTGGAGTQYF

V: TRBV7-9
J: TRBJ2-7
CDR3: CASSFGSSYEQYF

V: TRBV7-9
J: TRBJ1-2
CDR3: CASSFEGGGYTF

V: TRBV6-6
J: TRBJ1-6
CDR3: CASSSDRESPLHF

V: TRBV9
J: TRBJ2-1
CDR3: CASSVGFVGVQGKFF

V: TRBV4-2
J: TRBJ2-7
CDR3: CASSQPGTGAYEQYF

V: TRBV4-1
J: TRBJ2-2
CDR3: CASSPSGLEAGGLTGELFF

V: TRBV19
J: TRBJ2-7
CDR3: CASSIRAGFYEQYF

V: TRBV18
J: TRBJ1-1
CDR3: CASSETDSSRVGAFF

V: TRBV7-8
J: TRBJ1-2
CDR3: CASSPRDSAGYTF

V: TRBV28
J: TRBJ2-1
CDR3: CASTPTGTGVHNEQFF

V: TRBV6-5
J: TRBJ1-1
CDR3: CATLRTGGMNTEAFF

V: TRBV19
J: TRBJ1-6
CDR3: CASSSRDRGEGSPLHF

V: TRBV12-3/TRBV12-4
J: TRBJ2-5
CDR3: CASSLSGEETQYF

V: TRBV28
J: TRBJ2-2
CDR3: CASSFRGSNTGELFF

V: TRBV5-1
J: TRBJ2-3
CDR3: CASSSRDIAFTDTQYF

V: TRBV7-9
J: TRBJ2-1
CDR3: CASSLLGGDGDEQFF

V: TRBV11-2
J: TRBJ2-1
CDR3: CAGGQAFYNEQFF

V: TRBV10-1
J: TRBJ1-5
CDR3: CASSEWALVTHQPQHF

V: TRBV6-5
J: TRBJ1-4
CDR3: CASTDSSTNEKLFF